The 15 T cell receptor beta chains listed next were all sequenced from one sample in a study of spatial heterogeneity in lung cancer. Study-level results: Within tumors, counts of expanded alpha and beta TCRs tracked tumor mutation counts.

No cognate antigen is known for these TCRs. TCRdb passed the 5' RACE reads through MiXCR, listing each CDR3 protein once. The sample has around 20,000 distinct CDR3 sequences, more than 2.5% seen once. The time point is: sample taken at primary tumor resection. The source material was lung tumor tissue, sampled at surgery. The receptors were sampled from a male donor with early-stage non-small cell lung cancer.

This clonotype was counted at least ten times. V is TRBV4-1 and J is TRBJ1-3; TRBD1 matches at 8 bases. V lost 0 bases, J lost 3 bases, and 10 bases stayed unmatched. CDR3 length: 18 residues. Germline assignment: CDR1 MGHRA and CDR2 YSYEKL. The CDR3 DNA reads TGCGCCAGCAGCCAAGAGCAGTTTACAGGGGGGCTTGGAAACACCATATATTTT. This translates into CASSQEQFTGGLGNTIYF.

This clonotype was recorded at least ten times. CDR3 DNA sequence: TGTGCCAGCAGCTTAGCCCCGGGAGTAGGGACCGGGGAGCTGTTTTTT. Its translation: CASSLAPGVGTGELFF. The chain uses TRBV5-4 and TRBJ2-2; TRBD2 is a possible D gene (6 bases). The CDR3 is 16 residues long. Germline V gene data show CDR1 as SGHNT and CDR2 as YYREEE (reference sequence). Trimming pared 2 bases from V and 5 bases from J, leaving 16 bases between.

At least ten counts were recorded for this clonotype. The chain combines TRBV6-5 with TRBJ2-5, with a possible D match to TRBD2 (5 bases). V dropped 6 bases and J dropped 5 bases, with 10 bases sitting between them. Germline V gives CDR1 MNHEY, CDR2 SVGAGI. The CDR3 totals 12 residues. The CDR3 region has the DNA TGTGCCAGCAGCCCAACGGGGGAGACCCAGTACTTC. Its protein is CASSPTGETQYF.

This clonotype is labeled medium-sized (0.01 to 0.1%). The CDR3 reads CASSQGGTASYGYTF. CDR3 in DNA: TGTGCCAGCAGCCAAGGGGGGACAGCGTCCTATGGCTACACCTTC. The V and J genes are TRBV4-2 and TRBJ1-2; TRBD1 aligns across 7 bases. Germline trimming cut 1 base from V and 4 bases from J; bases unmatched to any gene: 6. Germline V gene sequence: CDR1 LGHNA, CDR2 YNFKEQ. CDR3 size: 15 residues.

This clonotype was seen at least ten times. This chain uses TRBV29-1 with TRBJ1-1; TRBD1 is a possible D gene (5 bases). Trimming cost V 4 bases and J 2 bases, with 14 bases left between them. This CDR3 spans 14 amino acids. The germline V gene has CDR1 SQVTM and CDR2 ANQGSEA. CDR3 sequence (DNA): TGCAGCGTTGCGGTTTCGGGGGTTAACACTGAAGCTTTCTTT. Protein product: CSVAVSGVNTEAFF.

This clonotype has at least ten counts. The rearrangement joins TRBV18 to TRBJ2-3, with TRBD1 matching 8 bases. The CDR3 loop spans 17 amino acids. Trimming cost V 2 bases and J 4 bases; bases outside gene matches: 11. Looked up from germline, CDR1 is KGHSH and CDR2 is LQKENI. CDR3 region: CASSPRGQANVADTQYF. In DNA, the CDR3 is TGTGCCAGCTCACCAAGGGGACAGGCGAACGTTGCAGATACGCAGTATTTT.

This clonotype has at least ten counts. The rearrangement uses TRBV7-2 and TRBJ1-5; D uncertain. From germline, CDR1 is SGHTA and CDR2 FQGNSA. V lost 5 bases and J 4 bases, leaving 6 bases between the germline ends. The CDR3 runs to 12 residues. The CDR3 DNA sequence: TGTGCCAGCAGCCAACCTAATCAGCCCCAGCATTTT. Protein product: CASSQPNQPQHF.

This clonotype was recorded many times. The J gene is TRBJ2-1, the V gene TRBV9, with a tentative D call TRBD2 (6 bases). Germline V gene sequence: CDR1 SGDLS, CDR2 YYNGEE. With 0 bases removed from V and 10 bases from J, the gap between germline ends came to 17 bases. The length of the CDR3 is 15 residues. CDR3 region: CASSVVLAGNEEQFF. CDR3 nucleotide sequence: TGTGCCAGCAGCGTAGTCCTCGCGGGAAACGAGGAGCAGTTCTTC.

DNA for the CDR3: TGTGCCAGCAGCGGGAGGGACGGGCGCTACGAGCAGTACTTC. As protein: CASSGRDGRYEQYF. The J gene is TRBJ2-7, the V gene TRBV28; TRBD2 aligns across 8 bases. Germline V gene lookup returns CDR1 MDHEN and CDR2 SYDVKM. The CDR3 has 14 residues. V shed 6 bases and J 3 bases; nucleotides not matched to a gene: 7.

This clonotype was recorded many times. The chain recombines TRBV12-3 or TRBV12-4 with TRBJ2-6, with 7 bases aligning to TRBD2. The CDR3 contains 16 residues. Unmatched junction bases numbered 8, after V lost 7 bases and J lost 2 bases. The CDR3 DNA sequence: TGTGCCAGCACCCTGGGAGGGGCAGCTGGGGCCAACGTCCTGACTTTC. Its protein is CASTLGGAAGANVLTF.

This clonotype has ten or more counts. The gene calls are TRBV27 and TRBJ2-2; TRBD1 agrees at 9 bases. The CDR3 sequence is 17 residues long. Per the germline V gene, CDR1 is MNHEY and CDR2 is SMNVEV (reference sequence). V lost 4 bases and J lost 2; bases outside the gene matches: 8. CDR3 region: CASSSMGQGYNTGELFF. The CDR3 DNA is TGTGCCAGCAGTTCGATGGGACAGGGTTATAACACCGGGGAGCTGTTTTTT.

This clonotype is labeled as medium-sized. The chain carries TRBV5-1 and TRBJ2-5; weak D call: TRBD2 (6 bases). In germline, CDR1 is SGHRS, CDR2 YFSETQ. The CDR3 is made up of 15 amino acids. V shed 2 bases and J shed 2 bases, with 13 bases lying between them. CDR3 region: CASSFGGSVQETQYF. DNA of the CDR3: TGCGCCAGCAGCTTCGGGGGATCGGTACAAGAGACCCAGTACTTC.

This clonotype was observed at least ten times. V and J are TRBV20-1 and TRBJ2-7, with 7 bases lining up with TRBD1. Germline V gene lookup returns CDR1 DFQATT and CDR2 SNEGSKA (reference sequence). The length of the CDR3 is 12 residues. V shed 3 bases and J 7 bases; nucleotides not matched to a gene: 6. CDR3 amino acids: CSASDREREQYF. CDR3 nucleotides: TGCAGTGCTAGTGACAGGGAGAGGGAGCAGTACTTC.

There are many counts of this clonotype. The chain employs TRBV7-6 and TRBJ2-3, with 8 nucleotides matching TRBD2. V trimming: 6 bases; J trimming: 1 base; junction bases outside the gene matches: 0. CDR3 length: 13 residues. Germline CDR1 SGHVS, CDR2 FNYEAQ. CDR3 sequence (DNA): TGTGCCAGCAGGACTAGCGGCACAGATACGCAGTATTTT. This translates into CASRTSGTDTQYF.

Many counts were recorded for this clonotype. The V call is TRBV12-3 or TRBV12-4, the J call TRBJ1-6; weak D call: TRBD1 (6 bases). The V end lost 1 base, the J end lost 10 bases, and 17 bases lay between the germline ends. The CDR3 is 16 residues long. The CDR3 region is CASSLETGTGGSPLHF. As DNA, the CDR3 is TGTGCCAGCAGTTTAGAGACGGGGACGGGGGGCTCACCCCTCCACTTT.